This TCR beta chain originates from a study of blood T cells in healthy people across ages. Notes on the study in general: Estimates of total diversity, which came from one million sequenced T cells, were considered to be underestimates. The recorded TCR beta diversity per million T cells decreased in a roughly linear manner with age. Unsorted PBMCs ruled out conclusive naive versus antigen-experienced comparison.

Together with a sample-barcoded 5' primer, a J-beta primer mix was included in a second PCR lasting about 7 to 11 cycles. TCRdb re-called the 5' RACE reads through MiXCR, storing one row per CDR3 protein. The repertoire includes 850,000 to 1,100,000 distinct CDR3 sequences, 35% to 40% of them detected once, and under 15% sits in the top ten. Worth noting for this clonotype: Its antigen remains unknown.

Trimming took 7 bases from V and 1 from J; bases not matched to a gene: 6. This CDR3 region has 14 residues. Germline-derived CDR1 and CDR2 are DFQATT and SNEGSKA (reference sequence). Sequencing input: blood. This clonotype was obtained from a man aged 18 to 30 in good health. The chain is built from TRBV20-1 and TRBJ1-2; 10 bases match TRBD1. In nucleotides, the CDR3 is TGCAGTGTTGACAGGGGGCGAAGTAACTATGGCTACACCTTC. It codes for CSVDRGRSNYGYTF.